This T cell receptor beta chain was profiled in a study of cytomegalovirus exposure and HLA in healthy donors (dated by TCRdb to the late 2010s). Regarding the research as a whole: According to an earlier analysis of 550 to 700 of the donors, roughly 180 million T cells yielded 117 million unique TCR beta sequences and less than 300 Gb of sequence data. Roughly 300 gigabases of sequencing data and around 85 million unique TCR sequences made up an early release that covered several hundred HLA-typed donors. Of the 350 to 450 genotyped donors, approximately 80% fell in the genetic ancestry cluster associated with self-reported Caucasian donors. The study aimed to test whether cataloging public T cell receptors could reveal signatures of past pathogen exposure. The T cell repertoires of 666 subjects were profiled by immunosequencing and related to cytomegalovirus serostatus. In addition to the first cohort of approximately 670 subjects, a separate validation cohort of under 150 different subjects was used. The study combined high-throughput TCR immunosequencing, statistical association of individual TCRs with disease status, and machine learning to predict cytomegalovirus infection status. In a later analysis, previously published TCR beta repertoires from more than 500 donors were re-analyzed and high-resolution HLA genotyping was added so that TCR occurrence patterns could be studied. Rather than using new phenotypic data, the later analysis identified candidate immune exposures from TCR beta sequences and from how often those sequences occurred across donors. An earlier analysis of roughly 600 of the donors used high-throughput TCR beta sequencing to judge whether each TCR beta V gene segment behaved as functional or pseudogenic. Donor age, sex, ethnicity and CMV serostatus were collected together with the repertoire data. A later genetic analysis used genome-wide SNP genotypes for about 60% of the roughly 700 donors, treating that subset as a discovery cohort. All discovery cohort repertoires had been generated using a single sequencing platform. HLA typing covered class I and class II loci at four-digit resolution. Typing coverage differed by locus: A, B, C, DRB1 and DQB1 were typed in about 629-640 donors, DQA1 in roughly 500, DPA1 in 600 to 610, and DPB1 in 400 to 480. Roughly 5 DR-DQ haplotypes were treated as single units for association and clustering because of strong linkage in the cohort. Across under 500 genotyped donors of the cohort, an average of 235,054 unique TCR beta nucleotide sequences per donor were sequenced, and roughly a sixth of those sequences were non-productive.

This clone was observed once. The antigen it binds to is not known. One base away there is no much larger clone; base qualities are not given. In total, roughly 670 healthy bone marrow donors made up the cohort. Cohort members were all nominally healthy when sampled, although unrecorded immune exposures were likely present. The donor tested CMV seropositive and was one of the 289 seropositive cohort members. Every donor gave a peripheral blood sample, and the peripheral blood mononuclear cells from that sample were used for TCR beta sequencing. Genomic DNA was extracted from the blood cell samples with the Qiagen DNeasy Blood Extraction Kit. The CDR3 runs 15 residues from the cysteine to the phenylalanine. Only the CDR3 DNA is retained, 45 bases long and in frame from the first base. Based on the germline V gene, the CDR1 and CDR2 sequences are LGHNA and YSLEER. V gives up 6 bases and J gives up 2 bases, and the segment between their germline ends measures 15 bases.

General findings and caveats noted by the study authors: The study listed 164 TCR beta chains as associated with cytomegalovirus. Presence/absence analyses assumed roughly uniform sequencing depth across donors, an assumption that may not hold. HLA typing was unavailable for some donors at each locus, so association tests used only the typed subset. When HLA alleles, especially DR and DQ, strongly co-occurred, attributing TCR associations to individual alleles was difficult. A later analysis found that HLA-associated TCR beta chains were more clonally expanded and had lower generation probabilities than equally common non-associated chains. For the cohort, immune exposure information was limited to CMV serostatus. It was suggested by the authors that the approach could potentially be generalized to other disease states and immunological phenotypes. In an earlier analysis of 587 of the donors, most TCR beta V segments appeared in productive rearrangements about 90% or about 30% of the time, broadly matching IMGT annotations. A further reported finding was that TCR beta sequences accurately predicted the HLA-A and HLA-B alleles for most subjects in the first cohort. The classifier was reported to diagnose cytomegalovirus status with high specificity and sensitivity in both the original cohort and the validation cohort. This cohort had only TCR beta chains sequenced, and the lack of alpha or paired-chain data limited which features could be detected. According to a later analysis, most CMV-associated TCR beta chains appeared to be HLA-restricted, and the HLA associations seemed to be driven largely by CMV exposure. Because counts were too low, about 15 rarely observed V segments, including chromosome 9 orphons, were left out of the earlier analysis of some 600 of the donors. Correlated functional status among segregating V segments might reflect linkage disequilibrium, but an unknown experimental factor could not be ruled out. According to a later analysis, parvovirus B19, influenza, CMV and Epstein-Barr virus appeared linked to several top co-occurrence clusters. A later genetic analysis associated a missense DCLRE1C variant with V-gene and J-gene trimming of TCR beta chains, and an independent cohort replicated the association. According to a later genetic analysis, donors in an Asian-associated ancestry cluster had fewer N-insertions in productive TCRs than the approximately 700-donor mean. Most TCR sequences were seen in very few donors, while some public TCRs were found in many individuals. A later analysis associated about 17,000 TCR beta sequences with specific HLA alleles at a false discovery rate of 0.05. A later analysis found that TCR association rates varied across HLA loci, with DRB1 alleles showing the most associated TCRs and HLA-C alleles the fewest. In vitro tests confirmed that three of the cytomegalovirus-associated TCR beta chains recognize cytomegalovirus antigens. A cluster of highly shared sequence variants was judged likely to be a technical artifact of the sequencing pipeline. Some IMGT-functional V segments, including TRBV6-2 and TRBV6-3, could not be distinguished by the 87-base-pair reads and were therefore excluded.

The protocol used for the library was the immunoSEQ multiplex PCR assay. For the multiplex PCR, a mixture combining 60 forward primers for TCR Vbeta segments and 13 reverse primers for TCR Jbeta segments was used. A multiplex PCR assay on genomic DNA amplified the CDR3 region of rearranged TCR beta genes. The amplified TCR beta libraries were sequenced on the Illumina HiSeq System as 87-base-pair reads. From the authors' description of their analysis: A later analysis counted about 76 million unique TCR beta chains across the 690 or so repertoires, and some 11 million of these chains were shared by at least two donors. Raw reads were error-corrected and collapsed into unique sequences with a nearest-neighbor algorithm that merged closely related sequences to remove PCR and sequencing errors. CDR3 sequences were aligned to IMGT reference sequences to assign V, D and J gene segments. For a sequence to be retained, a match of at least six nucleotides was required to both a V gene segment and a J gene segment. Rearrangements were called productive when the CDR3 lacked stop codons and stayed in frame with V and J; all others were non-productive. CDR3 was defined according to IMGT convention as the region running from the second conserved V-encoded cysteine to the conserved J-encoded phenylalanine. Sequences without an unambiguous match to a single V gene segment were excluded from the earlier analysis of approximately 560 of the donors. An earlier analysis of 550 to 650 of the donors classified V segments as functional when productive rearrangements were above 56.7% and as segregating when the standard deviation between donors was above 5%. A statistical classification framework was built to diagnose cytomegalovirus status from the catalog of TCR beta chain sequences. A later analysis assigned V and J genes by comparing TCR nucleotide sequences with IMGT/GENE-DB human TR gene sequences. The TCRdist pipeline was used in a later analysis to assign CDR3 sequences and most-parsimonious VDJ recombination scenarios. In a later analysis, every TCR beta chain was defined by the combination of its CDR3 amino acid sequence and its V-gene family, and reads without a unique V-gene family were dropped. To address suspected cross-contamination and a sequencing artifact, a later analysis removed a few hundred highly shared, low-generation-probability nucleotide sequences. In a later analysis, a clonal expansion index was calculated for each public chain from normalized within-repertoire ranks of inferred template counts. Generation probabilities in a later analysis came from a VDJ recombination model fitted to out-of-frame rearrangements, and those results were checked against IGoR. A later analysis scored TCR-TCR, TCR-HLA and TCR-CMV co-occurrence with hypergeometric tests, applying a repertoire-size bias correction to TCR pairs. False discovery rates were estimated in a later analysis by permuting HLA or CMV assignments 20 times. In a later analysis, co-occurring TCRs were grouped using DBSCAN, and TCRdist sequence similarity was added for clustering within HLA-allele-positive subsets. Repertoires with fewer than 30,000 or more than 120,000 public chains, plus five repertoires with anomalous nucleotide sharing, were excluded from co-occurrence clustering. TCRdb obtained this table from immuneACCESS and retained in-frame rearrangements with V and J assigned. These tables miss some clones; where compared with another copy, unresolved V genes account for less than half of the shortfall, and the remainder is unexplained. V, J and clone size derive from that table, while D and trimming were established from the DNA sequence. This sample gives around 150,000 clones in total; under 75% of them show up just once. The ten largest clonotypes hold roughly 6.4% of the sample.

This clonotype was obtained from a woman between 55 and 75 years old in good health and CMV-seropositive. Sequencing was carried out using PBMCs. The chain is assembled from TRBV4-3 and TRBJ2-3; a weak D assignment points to TRBD1 (6 bases agree). The CDR3 has the sequence CASSLKAGDTDTQYF. In nucleotides, the sequence is TGCGCCAGCAGTCTTAAGGCAGGGGACACAGATACGCAGTATTTT.